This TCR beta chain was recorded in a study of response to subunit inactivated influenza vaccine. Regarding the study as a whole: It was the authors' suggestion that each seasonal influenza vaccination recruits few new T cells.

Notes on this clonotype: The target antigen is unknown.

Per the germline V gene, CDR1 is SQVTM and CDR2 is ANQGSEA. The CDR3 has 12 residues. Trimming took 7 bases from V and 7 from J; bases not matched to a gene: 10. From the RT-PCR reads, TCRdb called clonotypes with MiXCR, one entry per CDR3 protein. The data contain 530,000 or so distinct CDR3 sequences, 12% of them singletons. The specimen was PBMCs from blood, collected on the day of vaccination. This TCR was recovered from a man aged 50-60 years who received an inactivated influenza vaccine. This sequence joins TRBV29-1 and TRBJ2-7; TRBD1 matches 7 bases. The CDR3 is CSAKGAPGEQYF. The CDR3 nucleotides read TGCAGCGCGAAGGGGGCGCCGGGGGAGCAGTACTTC.